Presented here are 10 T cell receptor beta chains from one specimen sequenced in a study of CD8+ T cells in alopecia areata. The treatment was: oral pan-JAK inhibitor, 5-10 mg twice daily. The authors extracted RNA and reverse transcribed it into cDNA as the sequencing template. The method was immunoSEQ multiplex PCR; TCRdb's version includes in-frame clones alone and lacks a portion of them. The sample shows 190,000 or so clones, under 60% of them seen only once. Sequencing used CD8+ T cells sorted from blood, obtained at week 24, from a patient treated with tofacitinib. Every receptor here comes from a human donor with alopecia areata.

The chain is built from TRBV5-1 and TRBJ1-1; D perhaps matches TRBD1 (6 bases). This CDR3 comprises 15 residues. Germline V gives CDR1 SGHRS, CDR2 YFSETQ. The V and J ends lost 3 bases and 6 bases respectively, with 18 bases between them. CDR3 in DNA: TGCGCCAGCAGCTCCGGCCCCAGGGGTCTGGCTGAAGCTTTCTTT. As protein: CASSSGPRGLAEAFF.

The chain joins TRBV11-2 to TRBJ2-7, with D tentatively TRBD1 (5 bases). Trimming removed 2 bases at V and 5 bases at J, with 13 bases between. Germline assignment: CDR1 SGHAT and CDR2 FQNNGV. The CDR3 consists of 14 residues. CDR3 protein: CASSLIRAVDEQYF. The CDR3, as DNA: TGTGCCAGCAGCTTAATCAGGGCCGTGGACGAGCAGTACTTC.

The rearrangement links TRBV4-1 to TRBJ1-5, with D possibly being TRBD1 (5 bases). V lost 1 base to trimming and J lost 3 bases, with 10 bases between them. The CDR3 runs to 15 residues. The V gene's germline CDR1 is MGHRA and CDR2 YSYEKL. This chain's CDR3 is CASSQAGFPNQPQHF. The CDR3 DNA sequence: TGCGCCAGCAGCCAAGCAGGGTTTCCCAATCAGCCCCAGCATTTT.

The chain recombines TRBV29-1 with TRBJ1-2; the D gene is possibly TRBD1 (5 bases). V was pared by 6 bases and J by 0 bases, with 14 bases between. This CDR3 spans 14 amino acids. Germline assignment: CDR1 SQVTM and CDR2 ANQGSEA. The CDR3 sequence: CSVLSRGPNYGYTF. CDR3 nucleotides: TGCAGCGTCCTCAGTCGGGGACCTAACTATGGCTACACCTTC.

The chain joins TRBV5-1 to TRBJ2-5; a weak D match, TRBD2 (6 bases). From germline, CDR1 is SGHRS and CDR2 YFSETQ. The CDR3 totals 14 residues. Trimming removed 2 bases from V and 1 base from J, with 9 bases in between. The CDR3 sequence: CASSFGGSQETQYF. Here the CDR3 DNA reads TGCGCCAGCAGCTTCGGGGGAAGCCAAGAGACCCAGTACTTC.

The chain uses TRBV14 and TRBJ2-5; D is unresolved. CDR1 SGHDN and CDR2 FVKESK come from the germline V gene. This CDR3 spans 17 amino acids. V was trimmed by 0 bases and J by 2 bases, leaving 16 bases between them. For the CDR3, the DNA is TGTGCCAGCAGCCAAGAAATGTGGAAGGCAGAACAAGAGACCCAGTACTTC. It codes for CASSQEMWKAEQETQYF.

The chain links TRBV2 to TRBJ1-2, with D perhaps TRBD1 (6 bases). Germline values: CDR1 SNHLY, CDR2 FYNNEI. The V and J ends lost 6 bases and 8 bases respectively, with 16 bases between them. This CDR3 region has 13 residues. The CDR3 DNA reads TGTGCCAGCAGCGAGGACAGAATAGACGGCTACACCTTC. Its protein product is CASSEDRIDGYTF.

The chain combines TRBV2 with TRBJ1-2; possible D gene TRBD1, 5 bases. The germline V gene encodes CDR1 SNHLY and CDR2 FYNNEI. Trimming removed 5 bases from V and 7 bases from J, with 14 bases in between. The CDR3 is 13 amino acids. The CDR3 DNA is TGTGCCAGCAGTCGACCAGGGACGGCTGGCTACACCTTC. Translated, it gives CASSRPGTAGYTF.

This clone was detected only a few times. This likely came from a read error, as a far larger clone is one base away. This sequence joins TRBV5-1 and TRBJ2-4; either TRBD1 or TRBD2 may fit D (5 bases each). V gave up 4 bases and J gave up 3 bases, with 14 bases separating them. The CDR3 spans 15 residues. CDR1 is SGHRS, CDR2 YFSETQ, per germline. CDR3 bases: TGCGCCAGCAGCCACTCCGGGACGGGCAAAAACATTCAGTACTTC. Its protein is CASSHSGTGKNIQYF. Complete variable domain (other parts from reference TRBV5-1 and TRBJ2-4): KAGVTQTPRYLIKTRGQQVTLSCSPISGHRSVSWYQQTPGQGLQFLFEYFSETQRNKGNFPGRFSGRQFSNSRSEMNVSTLELGDSALYLCASSHSGTGKNIQYFGAGTRLSVL.

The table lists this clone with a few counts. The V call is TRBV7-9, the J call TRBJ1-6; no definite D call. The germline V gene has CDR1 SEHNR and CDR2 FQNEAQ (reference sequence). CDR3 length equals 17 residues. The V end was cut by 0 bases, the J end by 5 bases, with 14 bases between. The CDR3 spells CASSLAVLLTNNSPLHF. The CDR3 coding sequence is TGTGCCAGCAGCTTAGCGGTTCTGCTCACGAATAATTCACCCCTCCACTTT.